The next 30 T cell receptor beta chains were all read from a single sample in a study of shared clonotypes between healthy human individuals. Sequencing used immunoSEQ multiplex PCR; TCRdb keeps in-frame clones, though not all of them. The sample records 2 million to 2.5 million clones, nearly 97% being singletons. Material: naive CD4+ T cells sorted from blood. Subset here: CD45RA+ positively selected. The receptors stem from a man between 18 and 29 years old in good health.

The chain combines TRBV9 with TRBJ2-7; TRBD2 agrees at 9 bases. Germline loops: CDR1 SGDLS, CDR2 YYNGEE. V dropped 0 bases and J dropped 9; count of bases not matched to a gene: 13. The CDR3 length is 16 residues. The CDR3 loop reads CASSVDQLAGFSWQYF. Here the CDR3 DNA reads TGTGCCAGCAGCGTAGATCAGCTAGCGGGATTCTCCTGGCAGTACTTC.

The chain joins TRBV10-3 to TRBJ2-5, with 8 nucleotides matching TRBD2. The V and J ends lost 4 bases and 5 bases, in that order; junction bases with no gene match: 9. Germline CDR1 ENHRY, CDR2 SYGVKD. The length of the CDR3 is 15 residues. CDR3 nucleotides: TGTGCCATCAGTGTATTGAGCGGGAGCGGTGAGACCCAGTACTTC. It encodes CAISVLSGSGETQYF.

CDR3: CASSGQRSNQPQHF. The DNA of the CDR3 is TGTGCCAGCAGTGGGCAGCGTAGCAATCAGCCCCAGCATTTT. The chain recombines TRBV6-1 with TRBJ1-5; unclear D gene. Trimming pared 4 bases from V and 0 bases from J, leaving 7 bases between. Per germline, CDR1 MNHNS and CDR2 SASEGT. This CDR3 is 14 amino acids long.

The chain carries TRBV6-6 and TRBJ2-1, with 8 bases aligning to TRBD2. CDR3 length equals 15 residues. Unmatched junction bases numbered 6, after V lost 8 bases and J lost 0 bases. CDR1 is MNHNY and CDR2 is SVGAGI in the germline V gene (reference sequence). The CDR3 spells CASDSGKFSYNEQFF. CDR3 sequence (DNA): TGTGCCAGCGATAGCGGGAAGTTCTCCTACAATGAGCAGTTCTTC.

The chain combines TRBV19 with TRBJ1-1; the D is unclear. The CDR3 is 16 amino acids. V dropped 0 bases and J dropped 0 bases, with 11 bases sitting between them. Germline CDR1 and CDR2: LNHDA and SQIVND (reference sequence). CDR3 DNA sequence: TGTGCCAGTAGTATAGAGGGCAGAGTAATGAACACTGAAGCTTTCTTT. Amino acid sequence: CASSIEGRVMNTEAFF.

V usage is TRBV7-2 and J usage is TRBJ1-2; the match to TRBD1 covers 8 bases. Germline V CDR1 and CDR2: SGHTA, FQGNSA. The CDR3 contains 15 residues. V gave up 4 bases and J gave up 7 bases; unmatched junction bases: 11. The CDR3 DNA sequence: TGTGCCAGCAGCTCGACCCAGCAGGGGGCGGGTGGCTACACCTTC. It encodes CASSSTQQGAGGYTF.

The chain recombines TRBV5-1 with TRBJ2-1, with D tentatively TRBD2 (6 bases). V lost 4 bases to trimming and J lost 0 bases, with 14 bases between them. The CDR3 is 16 amino acids. Looked up from germline, CDR1 is SGHRS and CDR2 is YFSETQ. CDR3 bases: TGCGCCAGCAGCCACGGGACTTCGAGCTCCTACAATGAGCAGTTCTTC. Its protein is CASSHGTSSSYNEQFF.

This chain connects TRBV7-2 to TRBJ1-2, with 10 bases matching TRBD1. Germline CDR1 reads SGHTA; CDR2 reads FQGNSA. This CDR3 comprises 13 residues. Losses at the gene ends were 4 bases for V and 6 bases for J; bases not matched to a gene: 2. CDR3 sequence reads: CASSWTGGNGYTF. DNA of the CDR3: TGTGCCAGCAGCTGGACAGGGGGAAATGGCTACACCTTC.

The CDR3 loop reads CASSRSKNSPLHF. The CDR3 region has the DNA TGTGCCAGCAGCCGAAGCAAGAATTCACCCCTCCACTTT. This rearrangement joins TRBV6-5 to TRBJ1-6, with D hard to call. There are 13 residues in the CDR3. Per the germline V gene, CDR1 is MNHEY and CDR2 is SVGAGI. Deletions cut 6 bases from V and 7 bases from J, with 10 bases between.

The V and J genes are TRBV2 and TRBJ1-5; D uncertain. Between the trimmed V and J ends, which lost 3 bases and 9 bases, there was a span of 15 bases. CDR1 is SNHLY and CDR2 is FYNNEI in the germline V gene. This CDR3 spans 14 amino acids. The CDR3 sequence: CASSEDFPVRPQHF. CDR3 nucleotides: TGTGCCAGCAGTGAGGACTTCCCCGTGAGGCCCCAGCATTTT.

CDR3 loop: CASSFRISNTGELFF. CDR3 nucleotide sequence: TGCGCCAGCAGCTTCCGAATCTCGAACACCGGGGAGCTGTTTTTT. V usage is TRBV5-1 and J usage is TRBJ2-2; D ambiguous. V lost 2 bases and J lost 0, with 8 bases in between. CDR3 length: 15 amino acids. CDR1 and CDR2 (germline): SGHRS, YFSETQ.

The chain employs TRBV4-1 and TRBJ2-1; D is unresolved. Germline assignment: CDR1 MGHRA and CDR2 YSYEKL. Trimming removed 1 base from V and 4 bases from J, with 8 bases in between. CDR3 size: 14 residues. The CDR3 bases are TGCGCCAGCAGCCAAGTTCTACTTTACAATGAGCAGTTCTTC. Protein sequence: CASSQVLLYNEQFF.

The count of this clone is one. The chain has TRBV18 and TRBJ2-7; 10 nucleotides agree with TRBD2. Germline-derived CDR1 and CDR2 are KGHSH and LQKENI. CDR3 length: 17 amino acids. V gave up 0 bases and J gave up 0 bases; unmatched junction bases: 5. The CDR3 here is CASSPPVAGGFSYEQYF. The CDR3 DNA reads TGTGCCAGCTCACCACCTGTAGCGGGAGGCTTCTCCTACGAGCAGTACTTC.

The chain recombines TRBV10-3 with TRBJ1-3; unclear D gene. The germline V and J ends were trimmed by 5 bases and 2 bases, with 13 bases remaining between them. The germline V gene encodes CDR1 ENHRY and CDR2 SYGVKD. This CDR3 is built from 15 residues. CDR3 nucleotide sequence: TGTGCCATCAGTTCCGGGCCTCAGGCTGGAAACACCATATATTTT. Translation gives CAISSGPQAGNTIYF.

Notes on this clone: Other DNA variants within this sample encode the same CDR3. CDR3 DNA sequence: TGTGCCAGCAGCTTAGCAGGGCTAGAGACCCAGTACTTC. It translates to CASSLAGLETQYF. The chain has TRBV7-9 and TRBJ2-5; D gene ambiguous. From germline, CDR1 is SEHNR and CDR2 FQNEAQ (reference sequence). This CDR3 is built from 13 residues. The germline V and J ends were trimmed by 0 bases and 4 bases, with 6 bases remaining between them.

The chain recombines TRBV7-6 with TRBJ2-7; D might be TRBD1 (6 bases). Germline CDR1 and CDR2: SGHVS and FNYEAQ. Trimming shortened V by 5 bases and J by 9 bases, and 14 bases separated the two germline ends. The CDR3 is 12 amino acids. The CDR3 protein is CASSLEGERQYF. Here the CDR3 DNA reads TGTGCCAGCAGCCTAGAGGGGGAGAGGCAGTACTTC.

The gene calls are TRBV4-1 and TRBJ2-7; TRBD1 matches 7 bases. V gave up 4 bases and J gave up 8 bases; unmatched junction bases: 14. Germline-derived CDR1 and CDR2 are MGHRA and YSYEKL. The CDR3 is 15 amino acids. The CDR3 reads CASSPNPSRDRQQYF. The CDR3 bases are TGCGCCAGCAGCCCCAACCCTTCCCGGGACAGACAGCAGTACTTC.

The chain uses TRBV5-4 and TRBJ1-3; D is perhaps TRBD1 (5 bases). The germline gives CDR1 SGHNT, CDR2 YYREEE (reference sequence). V was pared by 7 bases and J by 2 bases, with 13 bases between. CDR3 size: 14 residues. In DNA, the CDR3 is TGTGCCAGCGCTCGGGGGACCACTGGAAACACCATATATTTT. Translating it yields CASARGTTGNTIYF. Together with reference TRBV5-4 and TRBJ1-3, the CDR3 gives the full variable domain: ETGVTQSPTHLIKTRGQQVTLRCSSQSGHNTVSWYQQALGQGPQFIFQYYREEENGRGNFPPRFSGLQFPNYSSELNVNALELDDSALYLCASARGTTGNTIYFGEGSWLTVV.

A remark on this clone: Other DNA sequences in this sample translate to the same CDR3. This sequence joins TRBV6-1 and TRBJ2-5; D is uncertain. The V gene's germline CDR1 is MNHNS and CDR2 SASEGT. CDR3 size: 13 residues. Trimming shortened V by 6 bases and J by 1 base, and 9 bases separated the two germline ends. This chain's CDR3 is CASSRHFQETQYF. Written as DNA, the CDR3 is TGTGCCAGCAGCAGACATTTCCAAGAGACCCAGTACTTC.

The V gene is TRBV10-3, the J gene TRBJ2-7; D unclear. V gave up 3 bases and J gave up 3 bases, with 3 bases separating them. Germline CDR1 and CDR2: ENHRY and SYGVKD. The CDR3 totals 11 residues. The CDR3, as DNA: TGTGCCATCAGTGAAATCTACGAGCAGTACTTC. This sequence encodes CAISEIYEQYF.

The genes are TRBV7-3 and TRBJ2-2; unclear D gene. V lost 2 bases, J lost 4 bases, and 17 bases lay in between. CDR1 and CDR2 from the germline V gene are SGHTA and FQGTGA. The CDR3 is made up of 17 amino acids. CDR3 DNA: TGTGCCAGCAGCTTAGTTGGGTCTCCCAGAAGCACCGGGGAGCTGTTTTTT. Residues: CASSLVGSPRSTGELFF.

The chain carries TRBV25-1 and TRBJ2-7, with D perhaps TRBD1 (6 bases). Germline CDR1 is MGHDK and CDR2 is SYGVNS. This CDR3 has 14 residues. Trimming left V 5 bases short and J 3 bases short, with 14 bases between. CDR3 nucleotide sequence: TGTGCCAGCAGTCCAAGGGGGAAAAACTACGAGCAGTACTTC. Translation gives CASSPRGKNYEQYF.

The CDR3: CASSPQRLYEQYF. Written as DNA, the CDR3 is TGTGCCAGCTCACCTCAAAGGCTCTACGAGCAGTACTTC. The chain couples TRBV18 to TRBJ2-7, with D uncertain. The V end lost 3 bases, the J end lost 3 bases, and 9 bases lay between the germline ends. The germline CDR1 and CDR2 sequences are KGHSH and LQKENI. This CDR3 has 13 residues.

The V and J genes are TRBV7-9 and TRBJ1-3, with 9 bases identical to TRBD1. Germline-derived CDR1 and CDR2 are SEHNR and FQNEAQ (reference sequence). Trimming took 5 bases from V and 8 from J; bases not matched to a gene: 7. The CDR3 loop spans 14 amino acids. The CDR3 DNA is TGTGCCAGCAGCGCCGGGACAGGGCGATACACCATATATTTT. Translation: CASSAGTGRYTIYF.

The rearrangement links TRBV29-1 to TRBJ1-4; D uncertain. The CDR3 is made up of 13 amino acids. The V end lost 4 bases, the J end lost 7 bases, and 13 bases lay between the germline ends. Per the germline V gene, CDR1 is SQVTM and CDR2 is ANQGSEA. CDR3 loop: CSVGRTAGEKLFF. CDR3 nucleotide sequence: TGCAGCGTTGGGAGGACCGCGGGTGAAAAACTGTTTTTT.

This chain links TRBV6-5 with TRBJ2-7; D is possibly TRBD1 (6 bases). The CDR3 extends over 13 amino acids. Germline CDR1 and CDR2: MNHEY and SVGAGI. V dropped 2 bases and J dropped 3 bases, with 8 bases sitting between them. The CDR3 is CASSYRDIYEQYF. The CDR3 DNA follows: TGTGCCAGCAGTTACCGGGACATCTACGAGCAGTACTTC.

The chain recombines TRBV30 with TRBJ2-5, with a weak D call TRBD1 (5 bases). The CDR3 extends over 18 amino acids. V was trimmed by 0 bases and J by 5 bases, leaving 25 bases between them. Germline-derived CDR1 and CDR2 are GTSNPN and SVGIG (reference sequence). The CDR3 DNA sequence: TGTGCCTGGAGTGTAGGGGCAGCCGGGTCCCCGGGCGGCGAGACCCAGTACTTC. Protein sequence: CAWSVGAAGSPGGETQYF. Based on the CDR3 plus reference TRBV30 and TRBJ2-5, the full variable domain is SQTIHQWPATLVQPVGSPLSLECTVEGTSNPNLYWYRQAAGRGLQLLFYSVGIGQISSEVPQNLSASRPQDRQFILSSKKLLLSDSGFYLCAWSVGAAGSPGGETQYFGPGTRLLVL.

The rearrangement links TRBV12-5 to TRBJ2-3, with TRBD2 matching 8 bases. The CDR3 length is 16 residues. With 5 bases clipped from V and 0 bases from J, the junction kept 7 bases outside the gene matches. In germline, CDR1 is LGHNT, CDR2 FRNRAP. The CDR3 sequence: CASGTSSGSSTDTQYF. CDR3 DNA sequence: TGTGCTAGTGGTACATCCAGCGGGAGTAGCACAGATACGCAGTATTTT.

In regard to this clone: Distinct nucleotide sequences in the sample also encode this CDR3. J is TRBJ1-2 and V is TRBV6-5; tentatively, D is TRBD1 (5 bases). Germline loops: CDR1 MNHEY, CDR2 SVGAGI. Trimming shortened V by 0 bases and J by 2 bases, and 7 bases separated the two germline ends. The CDR3 is 14 amino acids. CDR3 nucleotide sequence: TGTGCCAGCAGTTACTCCGGGGGGAACTATGGCTACACCTTC. Translation gives CASSYSGGNYGYTF.

The chain joins TRBV5-1 to TRBJ2-4; maybe TRBD2 (6 bases). V lost 4 bases and J 0 bases, leaving 14 bases between the germline ends. This CDR3 comprises 16 residues. Germline loops: CDR1 SGHRS, CDR2 YFSETQ. DNA of the CDR3: TGCGCCAGCAGCATAGGGACTGCTCTAGCCAAAAACATTCAGTACTTC. This gives the protein CASSIGTALAKNIQYF.